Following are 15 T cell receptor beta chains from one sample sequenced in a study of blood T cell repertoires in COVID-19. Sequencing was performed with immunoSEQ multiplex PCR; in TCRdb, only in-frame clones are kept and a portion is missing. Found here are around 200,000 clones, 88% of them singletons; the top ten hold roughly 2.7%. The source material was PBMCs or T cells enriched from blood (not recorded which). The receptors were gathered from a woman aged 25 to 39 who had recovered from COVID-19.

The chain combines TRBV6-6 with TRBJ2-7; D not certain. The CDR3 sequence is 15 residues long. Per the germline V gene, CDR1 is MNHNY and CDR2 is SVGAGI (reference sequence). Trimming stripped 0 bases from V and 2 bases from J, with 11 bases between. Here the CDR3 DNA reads TGTGCCAGCAGTTACTCGAGTTGGTCCCCCTACGAGCAGTACTTC. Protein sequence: CASSYSSWSPYEQYF.

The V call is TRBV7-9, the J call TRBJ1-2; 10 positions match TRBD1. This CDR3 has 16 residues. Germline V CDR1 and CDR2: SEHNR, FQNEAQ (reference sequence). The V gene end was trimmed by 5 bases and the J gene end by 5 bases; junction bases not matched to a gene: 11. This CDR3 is CASSPLRTGGDYGYTF. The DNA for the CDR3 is TGTGCCAGCAGCCCACTAAGGACAGGGGGGGATTATGGCTACACCTTC.

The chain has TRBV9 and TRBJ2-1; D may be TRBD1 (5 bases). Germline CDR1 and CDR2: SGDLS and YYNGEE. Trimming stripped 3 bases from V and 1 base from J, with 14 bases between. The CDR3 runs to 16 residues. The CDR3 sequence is CASSGVLGASYNEQFF. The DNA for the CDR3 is TGTGCCAGCAGCGGGGTCCTTGGGGCTTCCTACAATGAGCAGTTCTTC.

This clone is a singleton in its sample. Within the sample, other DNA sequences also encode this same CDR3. Written as DNA, the CDR3 is TGTGCCAGCGCTGGGACAGGTAATCAGCCCCAGCATTTT. Translated: CASAGTGNQPQHF. This chain joins TRBV6-5 and TRBJ1-5; TRBD1 matches at 8 bases. The CDR3 loop spans 13 amino acids. Germline CDR1 and CDR2: MNHEY and SVGAGI. The junction had 4 bases not matched to a gene; V was cut back by 8 bases and J by 4 bases.

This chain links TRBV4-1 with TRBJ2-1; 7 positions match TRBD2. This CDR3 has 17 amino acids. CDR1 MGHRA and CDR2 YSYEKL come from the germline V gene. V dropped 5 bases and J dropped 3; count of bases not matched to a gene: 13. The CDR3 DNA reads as TGCGCCAGCAGCAAAACCCGGTGGGAGCGGGGCTACAATGAGCAGTTCTTC. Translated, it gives CASSKTRWERGYNEQFF.

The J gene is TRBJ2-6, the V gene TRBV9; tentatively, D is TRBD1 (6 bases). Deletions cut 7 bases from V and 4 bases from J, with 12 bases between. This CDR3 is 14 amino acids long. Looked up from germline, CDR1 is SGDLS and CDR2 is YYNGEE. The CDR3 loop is CASHRETGANVLTF. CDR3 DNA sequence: TGTGCCAGCCACAGGGAGACAGGGGCCAACGTCCTGACTTTC.

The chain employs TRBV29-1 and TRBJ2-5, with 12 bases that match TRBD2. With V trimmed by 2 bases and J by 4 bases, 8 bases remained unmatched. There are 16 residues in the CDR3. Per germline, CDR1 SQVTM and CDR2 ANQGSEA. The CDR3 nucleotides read TGCAGCGTTGAATTCGCTAGCGGGGGGGCCCTAGAGACCCAGTACTTC. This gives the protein CSVEFASGGALETQYF.

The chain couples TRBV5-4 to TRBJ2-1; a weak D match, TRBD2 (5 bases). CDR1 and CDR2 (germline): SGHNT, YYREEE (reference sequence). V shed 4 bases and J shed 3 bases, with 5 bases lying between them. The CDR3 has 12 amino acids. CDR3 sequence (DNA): TGTGCCAGCAGCCGGGACTACAATGAGCAGTTCTTC. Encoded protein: CASSRDYNEQFF.

The CDR3 nucleotides are TGTGCCAGCGTACCCCTGGGGGGTTCACCCCTCCACTTT. Its protein product is CASVPLGGSPLHF. The chain couples TRBV5-6 to TRBJ1-6; D perhaps matches TRBD1 (5 bases). The CDR3 runs 13 residues. Germline values: CDR1 SGHDT, CDR2 YYEEEE. V was cut by 7 bases and J by 9 bases, with 14 bases left in between. The whole variable domain, filled in from reference TRBV5-6 and TRBJ1-6, reads DAGVTQSPTHLIKTRGQQVTLRCSPKSGHDTVSWYQQALGQGPQFIFQYYEEEERQRGNFPDRFSGHQFPNYSSELNVNALLLGDSALYLCASVPLGGSPLHFGNGTRLTVT.

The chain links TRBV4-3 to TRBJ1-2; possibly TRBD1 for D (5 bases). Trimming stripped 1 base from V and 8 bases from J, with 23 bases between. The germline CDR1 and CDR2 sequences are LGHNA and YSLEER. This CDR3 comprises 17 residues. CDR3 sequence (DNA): TGCGCCAGCAGCCAAGTTGGGAGCAGAGCGGGACTTTCCGGCTACACCTTC. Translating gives CASSQVGSRAGLSGYTF.

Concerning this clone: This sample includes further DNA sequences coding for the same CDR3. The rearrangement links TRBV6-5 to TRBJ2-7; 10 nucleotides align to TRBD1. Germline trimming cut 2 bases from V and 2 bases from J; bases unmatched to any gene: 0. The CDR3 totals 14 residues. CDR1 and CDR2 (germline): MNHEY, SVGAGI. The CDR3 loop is CASSYGQGAYEQYF. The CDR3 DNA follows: TGTGCCAGCAGTTACGGACAGGGGGCCTACGAGCAGTACTTC.

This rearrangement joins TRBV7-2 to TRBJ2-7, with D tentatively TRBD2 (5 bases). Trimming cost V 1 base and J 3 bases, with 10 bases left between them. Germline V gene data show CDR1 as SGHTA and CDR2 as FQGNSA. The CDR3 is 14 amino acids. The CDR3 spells CASSLGGSGYEQYF. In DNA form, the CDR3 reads TGTGCCAGCAGCTTAGGCGGCAGCGGCTACGAGCAGTACTTC.

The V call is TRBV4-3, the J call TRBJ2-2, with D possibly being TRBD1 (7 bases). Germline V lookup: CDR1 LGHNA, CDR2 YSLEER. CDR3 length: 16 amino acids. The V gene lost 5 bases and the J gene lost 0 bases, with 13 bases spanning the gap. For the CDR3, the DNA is TGCGCCAGCAGCAGAATCAGGGGGGCGAACACCGGGGAGCTGTTTTTT. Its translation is CASSRIRGANTGELFF.

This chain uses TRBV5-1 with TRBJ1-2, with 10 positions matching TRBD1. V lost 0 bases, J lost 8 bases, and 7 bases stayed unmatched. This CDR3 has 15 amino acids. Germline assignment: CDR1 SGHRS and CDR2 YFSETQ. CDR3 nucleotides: TGCGCCAGCAGCTTGGACGGGACAGGGGTACGGGGCTACACCTTC. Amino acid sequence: CASSLDGTGVRGYTF.

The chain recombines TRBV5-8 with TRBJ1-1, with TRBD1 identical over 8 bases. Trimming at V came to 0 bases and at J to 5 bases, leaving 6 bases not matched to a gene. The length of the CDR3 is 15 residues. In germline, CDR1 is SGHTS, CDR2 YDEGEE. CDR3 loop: CASSLARTGRTEAFF. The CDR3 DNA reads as TGTGCCAGCAGCTTGGCCCGGACAGGGAGGACTGAAGCTTTCTTT. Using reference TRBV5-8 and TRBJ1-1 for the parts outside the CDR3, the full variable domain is EAGVTQSPTHLIKTRGQQATLRCSPISGHTSVYWYQQALGLGLQFLLWYDEGEERNRGNFPPRFSGRQFPNYSSELNVNALELEDSALYLCASSLARTGRTEAFFGQGTRLTVV.